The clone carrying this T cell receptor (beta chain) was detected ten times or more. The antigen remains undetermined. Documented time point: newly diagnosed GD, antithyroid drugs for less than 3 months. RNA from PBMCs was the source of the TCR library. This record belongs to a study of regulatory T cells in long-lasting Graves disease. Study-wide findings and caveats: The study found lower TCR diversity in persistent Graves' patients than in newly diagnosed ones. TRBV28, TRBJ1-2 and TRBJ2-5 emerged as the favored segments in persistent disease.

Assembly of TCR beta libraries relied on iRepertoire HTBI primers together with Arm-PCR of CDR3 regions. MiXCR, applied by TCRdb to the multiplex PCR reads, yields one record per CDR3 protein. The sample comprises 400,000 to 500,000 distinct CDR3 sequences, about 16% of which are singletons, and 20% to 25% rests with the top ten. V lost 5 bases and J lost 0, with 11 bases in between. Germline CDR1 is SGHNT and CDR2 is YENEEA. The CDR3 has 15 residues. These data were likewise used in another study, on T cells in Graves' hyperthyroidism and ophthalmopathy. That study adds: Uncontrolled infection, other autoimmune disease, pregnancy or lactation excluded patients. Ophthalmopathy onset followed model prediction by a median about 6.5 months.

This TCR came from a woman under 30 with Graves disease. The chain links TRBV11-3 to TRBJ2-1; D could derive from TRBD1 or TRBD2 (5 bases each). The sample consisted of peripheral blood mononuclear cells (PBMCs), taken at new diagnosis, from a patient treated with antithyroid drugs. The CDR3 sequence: CASSRDLSSYNEQFF. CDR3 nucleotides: TGTGCCAGCAGCCGGGACCTCAGCTCCTACAATGAGCAGTTCTTC.